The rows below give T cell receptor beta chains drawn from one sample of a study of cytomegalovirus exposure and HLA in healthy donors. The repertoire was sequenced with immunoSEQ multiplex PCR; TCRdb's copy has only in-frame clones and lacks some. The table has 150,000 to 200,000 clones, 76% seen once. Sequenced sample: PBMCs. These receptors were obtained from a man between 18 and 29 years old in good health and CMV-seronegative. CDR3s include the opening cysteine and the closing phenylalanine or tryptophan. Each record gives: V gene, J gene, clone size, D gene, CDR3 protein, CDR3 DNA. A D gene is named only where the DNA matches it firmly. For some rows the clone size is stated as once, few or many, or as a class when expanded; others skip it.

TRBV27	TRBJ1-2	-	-	CASSLRQGYGYTF	TGTGCCAGCAGTTTGAGGCAGGGGTATGGCTACACCTTC
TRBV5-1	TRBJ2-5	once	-	CASSGQGETQYF	TGCGCCAGCAGCGGCCAGGGAGAGACCCAGTACTTC
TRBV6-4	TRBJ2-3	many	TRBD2	CASSEVAGGPDTQYF	TGTGCCAGCAGTGAGGTAGCGGGGGGGCCAGATACGCAGTATTTT
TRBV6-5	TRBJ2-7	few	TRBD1	CASSYAGQGYHEQYF	TGTGCCAGCAGTTACGCGGGACAGGGTTACCACGAGCAGTACTTC
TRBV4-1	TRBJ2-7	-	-	CASQREPLSSYEQYF	TGCGCCAGCCAAAGAGAGCCGTTAAGCTCCTACGAGCAGTACTTC
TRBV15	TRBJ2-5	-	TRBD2	CATSRDPTSGVRETQYF	TGTGCCACCAGCAGAGATCCGACTAGCGGGGTTAGGGAGACCCAGTACTTC
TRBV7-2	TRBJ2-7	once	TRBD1	CASSLTGDYEQYF	TGTGCCAGCAGCTTAACAGGGGACTACGAGCAGTACTTC
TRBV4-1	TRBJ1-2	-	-	CASSQRGGNGYTF	TGCGCCAGCAGCCAAAGGGGGGGCAATGGCTACACCTTC
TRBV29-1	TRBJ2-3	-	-	CSVSRGSGTDTQYF	TGCAGCGTCTCCAGGGGATCGGGCACAGATACGCAGTATTTT
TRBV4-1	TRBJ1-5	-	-	CASSQAAQGGQPQHF	TGCGCCAGCAGCCAAGCAGCCCAGGGTGGCCAGCCCCAGCATTTT
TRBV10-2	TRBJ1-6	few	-	CATRGGWGGSPLHF	TGCGCGACCAGAGGGGGGTGGGGGGGTTCACCCCTCCACTTT
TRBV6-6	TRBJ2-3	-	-	CASYPGQATQYF	TGTGCCAGCTACCCTGGGCAGGCAACGCAGTATTTT
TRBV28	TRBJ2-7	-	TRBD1	CASSFLQQDRGVYEQYF	TGTGCCAGCAGTTTCCTACAACAAGACAGGGGAGTATACGAGCAGTACTTC
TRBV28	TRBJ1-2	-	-	CASKAAPLGCTF	TGTGCCAGCAAGGCAGCCCCTCTGGGCTGCACCTTC
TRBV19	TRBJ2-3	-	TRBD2	CASRLAASTDTQYF	TGTGCCAGTAGACTAGCGGCGTCTACAGATACGCAGTATTTT
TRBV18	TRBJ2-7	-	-	CASSPESREQYF	TGTGCCAGCTCACCCGAGAGCAGGGAGCAGTACTTC
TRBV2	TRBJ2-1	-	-	CASSGLGWDEQFF	TGTGCCAGCAGCGGACTGGGGTGGGATGAGCAGTTCTTC
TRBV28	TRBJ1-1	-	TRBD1	CASSSTGQGLSEAFF	TGTGCCAGCAGTTCGACCGGACAGGGATTATCTGAAGCTTTCTTT
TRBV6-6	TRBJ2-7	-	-	CASNQPGQSYEQYF	TGTGCCAGCAACCAACCCGGACAGTCCTACGAGCAGTACTTC
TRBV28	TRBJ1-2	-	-	CASRPSSYGYTF	TGTGCCAGCAGACCCTCTAGCTATGGCTACACCTTC
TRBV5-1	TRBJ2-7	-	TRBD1	CASSPPGQGYEQYF	TGCGCCAGCAGCCCGCCGGGACAGGGTTACGAGCAGTACTTC
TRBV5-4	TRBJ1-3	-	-	CASSAGGNTIYF	TGTGCCAGCAGCGCGGGAGGAAACACCATATATTTT
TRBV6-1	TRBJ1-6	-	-	CASRANSPLHF	TGTGCCAGCAGGGCAAATTCACCCCTCCACTTT
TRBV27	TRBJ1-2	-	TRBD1	CASSPNPRTGGVYGYTF	TGTGCCAGCAGCCCAAACCCCCGGACAGGGGGCGTCTATGGCTACACCTTC
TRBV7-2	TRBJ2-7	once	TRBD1	CASSLDRVVEEQYF	TGTGCCAGCAGCTTGGACAGGGTTGTCGAAGAGCAGTACTTC
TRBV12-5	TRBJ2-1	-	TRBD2	CASGLAGAYNEQFF	TGTGCTAGTGGTTTAGCGGGGGCATACAATGAGCAGTTCTTC
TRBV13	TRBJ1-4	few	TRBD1	CASSQGDRDEKLFF	TGTGCCAGCAGTCAGGGGGACAGGGACGAAAAACTGTTTTTT
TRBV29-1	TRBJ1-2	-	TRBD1	CSVEGRGRGYGYTF	TGCAGCGTTGAAGGCAGGGGGCGCGGCTATGGCTACACCTTC
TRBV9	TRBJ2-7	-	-	CASSVSISSYEQYF	TGTGCCAGCAGCGTATCTATAAGCTCCTACGAGCAGTACTTC
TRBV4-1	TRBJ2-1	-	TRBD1	CASSQVGGRTYNEQFF	TGCGCCAGCAGCCAAGTAGGGGGCCGCACCTACAATGAGCAGTTCTTC
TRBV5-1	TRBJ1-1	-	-	CASSPGLLSNITEAFF	TGCGCCAGCAGCCCCGGACTCCTATCTAACATCACTGAAGCTTTCTTT
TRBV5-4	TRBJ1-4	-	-	CASSFQNEKLFF	TGTGCCAGCAGCTTTCAGAATGAAAAACTGTTTTTT
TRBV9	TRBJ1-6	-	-	CASSVGPNSYNSPLHF	TGTGCCAGCAGCGTAGGACCAAACAGCTATAATTCACCCCTCCACTTT
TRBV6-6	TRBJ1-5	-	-	CAAAPTGSNQPQHF	TGTGCCGCCGCCCCCACAGGGAGCAATCAGCCCCAGCATTTT
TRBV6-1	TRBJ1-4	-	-	CASSAEWGGYEKLFF	TGTGCCAGCAGTGCCGAGTGGGGGGGGTATGAAAAACTGTTTTTT
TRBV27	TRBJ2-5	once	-	CASSTGETQYF	TGTGCCAGCAGCACGGGAGAGACCCAGTACTTC
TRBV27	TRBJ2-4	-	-	CASSSPLRAIVGIQYF	TGTGCCAGCAGTTCCCCGCTCAGGGCCATTGTGGGCATTCAGTACTTC
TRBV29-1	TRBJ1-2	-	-	CSVLGGYGYTF	TGCAGCGTTTTGGGGGGCTATGGCTACACCTTC